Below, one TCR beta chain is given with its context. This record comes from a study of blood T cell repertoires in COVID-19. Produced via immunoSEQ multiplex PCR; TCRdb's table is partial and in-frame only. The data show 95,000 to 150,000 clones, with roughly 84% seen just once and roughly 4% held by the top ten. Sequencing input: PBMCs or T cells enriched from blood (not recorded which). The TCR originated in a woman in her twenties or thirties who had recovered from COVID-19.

CDR3 in amino acids: CASSQDGREGNTIYF. The CDR3 DNA follows: TGCGCCAGCAGCCAAGATGGGAGGGAAGGAAACACCATATATTTT. V usage is TRBV4-3 and J usage is TRBJ1-3; D gene unclear. In germline, CDR1 is LGHNA, CDR2 YSLEER. The length of the CDR3 is 15 residues. V was cut by 0 bases and J by 4 bases, with 10 bases left in between.